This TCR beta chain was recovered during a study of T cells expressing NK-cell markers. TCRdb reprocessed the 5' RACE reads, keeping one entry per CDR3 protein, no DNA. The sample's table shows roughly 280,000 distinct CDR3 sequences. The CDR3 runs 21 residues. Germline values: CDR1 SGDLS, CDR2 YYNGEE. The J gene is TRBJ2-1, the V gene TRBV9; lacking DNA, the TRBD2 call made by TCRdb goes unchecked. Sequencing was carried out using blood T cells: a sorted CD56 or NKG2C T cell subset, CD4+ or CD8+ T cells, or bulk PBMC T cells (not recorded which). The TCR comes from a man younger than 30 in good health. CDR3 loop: CASSIPRGVGSGRSSYNEQFF.